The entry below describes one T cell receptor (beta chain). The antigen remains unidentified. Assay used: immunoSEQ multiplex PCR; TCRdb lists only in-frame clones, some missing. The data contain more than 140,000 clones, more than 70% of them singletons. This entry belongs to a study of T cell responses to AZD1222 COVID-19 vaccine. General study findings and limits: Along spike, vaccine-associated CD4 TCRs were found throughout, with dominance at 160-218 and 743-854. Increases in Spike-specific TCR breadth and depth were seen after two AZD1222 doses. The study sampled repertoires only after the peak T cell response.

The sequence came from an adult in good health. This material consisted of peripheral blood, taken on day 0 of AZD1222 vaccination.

CDR3 protein: CASSLQFRTDSTDTQYF. For the CDR3, the DNA is TGTGCCAGCAGCCTCCAGTTTAGGACGGACAGCACAGATACGCAGTATTTT. The chain combines TRBV13 with TRBJ2-3; D gene unclear. Looked up from germline, CDR1 is PRHDT and CDR2 is FYEKMQ (reference sequence). The CDR3 is made up of 17 amino acids. V lost 5 bases to trimming and J lost 0 bases, with 18 bases between them.